This TCR beta chain comes out of a study of T cells in Graves' hyperthyroidism and ophthalmopathy. Background on the study: Pretreatment peripheral blood was obtained at initial diagnosis.

This CDR3 spans 14 amino acids. V lost 1 base and J 1 base, leaving 8 bases between the germline ends. From germline, CDR1 is LNHNV and CDR2 YYDKDF (reference sequence). There are a few counts of this clonotype. No ophthalmopathy progression within 18 months constituted stable Graves' hyperthyroidism. Amplified TCR beta CDR3 regions derived from RNA transcripts. A set of HTBI primers served as the primers for a first-round RT-PCR of the TCR CDR3. TCRdb redid the calling of the multiplex PCR reads with MiXCR, one entry per CDR3 protein. The repertoire holds about 590,000 distinct CDR3 sequences, around 14% seen once, with approximately 7% in the top ten.

Sequenced input: blood. The rearrangement links TRBV15 to TRBJ2-7, with a tentative D call TRBD1 (5 bases). This sequence originates from a woman in her thirties with Graves' hyperthyroidism. The CDR3 is CATSRGTGSYEQYF. For the CDR3, the DNA is TGTGCCACCAGCAGAGGAACAGGATCCTACGAGCAGTACTTC.